Sequencing of this T cell receptor (beta chain) was carried out in a study of CXCR3-negative and CXCR3-positive naive CD8 T cells. Looking at the study overall: The libraries together contributed about 135 million TRB reads, each supplying about 1.5 +/- 0.3 million. Study-level points and caveats: CXCR3-negative and CXCR3-positive naive cells shared comparable TRBV-TRBJ usage, but memory cells did not. Researchers report that CXCR3-positive naive cells carry more hydrophobic TRB CDR3s than CXCR3-negative naive cells.

Worth noting for this clonotype: Antigen specificity is unknown.

The CDR3 totals 14 residues. Germline V CDR1 and CDR2: MNHEY, SMNVEV (reference sequence). The libraries of TRB cDNA were prepared using 5' RACE with UMI labels. TCRdb re-called the 5' RACE reads; every CDR3 protein appears as one record, without DNA. The clone table shows about 8,000 distinct CDR3 sequences, with the ten largest holding roughly 1.7%. Naive CD8+ T lymphocytes were specified as CD45RO-CCR7+CD27+CD95-. The chain recombines TRBV27 with TRBJ1-6; TCRdb reports TRBD1, a call that lacks DNA to check it against. This TCR came from a human donor in good health. Some clones in this sample may be carry-over from other donors' samples. Sequencing input: naive CXCR3- CD8+ T cells from blood. The subset: CD45RO-CCR7+CD27+CD95- naive CD8+ T cells lacking CXCR3 (TNR3-). Here the CDR3 reads CASSLGQDNSPPHF.